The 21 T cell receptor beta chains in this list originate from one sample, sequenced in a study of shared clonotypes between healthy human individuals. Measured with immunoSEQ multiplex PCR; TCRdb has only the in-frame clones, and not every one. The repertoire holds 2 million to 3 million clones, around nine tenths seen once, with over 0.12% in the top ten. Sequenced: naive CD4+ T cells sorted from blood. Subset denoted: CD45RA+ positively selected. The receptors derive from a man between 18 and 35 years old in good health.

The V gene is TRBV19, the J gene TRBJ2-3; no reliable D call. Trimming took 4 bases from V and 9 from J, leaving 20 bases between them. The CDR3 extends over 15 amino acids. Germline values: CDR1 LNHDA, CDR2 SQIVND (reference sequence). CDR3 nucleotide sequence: TGTGCCAGTAGTACCCAGGTCGCGGTCAGTAACACGCAGTATTTT. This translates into CASSTQVAVSNTQYF.

The CDR3 DNA follows: TGTGCCAGCAGCAAAGTCCGGGGGACAGATACGCAGTATTTT. Its translation: CASSKVRGTDTQYF. The chain employs TRBV5-4 and TRBJ2-3, with TRBD2 as a possible D gene (6 bases). The CDR3 runs 14 residues. Germline-derived CDR1 and CDR2 are SGHNT and YYREEE (reference sequence). The germline V and J ends were trimmed by 4 bases and 3 bases, with 12 bases remaining between them.

The CDR3: CASSSQPGQNLYGYTF. DNA of the CDR3: TGTGCCAGCAGTTCTCAACCGGGGCAGAATCTCTATGGCTACACCTTC. The chain combines TRBV6-4 with TRBJ1-2; a weak D match, TRBD1 (5 bases). CDR1 is MRHNA, CDR2 SNTAGT, per germline. Trimming cost V 5 bases and J 4 bases, with 20 bases left between them. CDR3 length equals 16 residues.

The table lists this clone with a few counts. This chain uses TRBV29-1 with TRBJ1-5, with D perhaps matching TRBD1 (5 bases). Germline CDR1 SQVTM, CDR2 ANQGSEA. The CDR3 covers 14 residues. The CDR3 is CTSHKTGDNQPQHF. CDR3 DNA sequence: TGCACCTCGCATAAGACGGGGGACAATCAGCCCCAGCATTTT. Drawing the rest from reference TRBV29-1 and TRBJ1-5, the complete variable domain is SAVISQKPSRDICQRGTSLTIQCQVDSQVTMMFWYRQQPGQSLTLIATANQGSEATYESGFVIDKFPISRPNLTFSTLTVSNMSPEDSSIYLCTSHKTGDNQPQHFGDGTRLSIL.

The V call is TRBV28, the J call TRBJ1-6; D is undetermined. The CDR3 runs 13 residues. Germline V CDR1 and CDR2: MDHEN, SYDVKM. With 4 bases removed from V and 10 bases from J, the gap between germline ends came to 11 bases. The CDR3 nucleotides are TGTGCCAGCAGTTCGAGGGCGCGGTCACCCCTCCACTTT. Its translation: CASSSRARSPLHF.

The CDR3 protein is CASKGLAGDTGELFF. The CDR3 DNA reads as TGTGCCAGCAAGGGACTAGCGGGAGACACCGGGGAGCTGTTTTTT. The J gene is TRBJ2-2, the V gene TRBV2; 14 positions match TRBD2. Unmatched junction bases numbered 1, after V lost 7 bases and J lost 3 bases. Germline V CDR1 and CDR2: SNHLY, FYNNEI. CDR3 length: 15 amino acids.

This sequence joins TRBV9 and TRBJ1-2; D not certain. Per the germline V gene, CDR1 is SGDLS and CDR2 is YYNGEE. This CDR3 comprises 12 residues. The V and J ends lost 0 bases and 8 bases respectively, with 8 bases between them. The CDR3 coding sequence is TGTGCCAGCAGCGTAGACCACTGGGGCTACACCTTC. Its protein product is CASSVDHWGYTF. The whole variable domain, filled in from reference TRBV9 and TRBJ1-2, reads DSGVTQTPKHLITATGQRVTLRCSPRSGDLSVYWYQQSLDQGLQFLIQYYNGEERAKGNILERFSAQQFPDLHSELNLSSLELGDSALYFCASSVDHWGYTFGSGTRLTVV.

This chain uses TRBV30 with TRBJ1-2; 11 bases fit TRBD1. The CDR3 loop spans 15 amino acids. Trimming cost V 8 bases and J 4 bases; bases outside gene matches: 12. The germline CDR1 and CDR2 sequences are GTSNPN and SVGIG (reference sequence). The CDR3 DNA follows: TGTGCCGGCCCCGGGACAGGGGGTTCCCCCTATGGCTACACCTTC. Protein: CAGPGTGGSPYGYTF.

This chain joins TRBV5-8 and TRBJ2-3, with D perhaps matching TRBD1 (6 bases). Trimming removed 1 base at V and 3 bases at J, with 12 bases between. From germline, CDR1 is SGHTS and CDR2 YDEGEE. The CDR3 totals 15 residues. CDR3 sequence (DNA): TGTGCCAGCAGCTTGCAGCAGGGGTGGACAGATACGCAGTATTTT. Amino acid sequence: CASSLQQGWTDTQYF.

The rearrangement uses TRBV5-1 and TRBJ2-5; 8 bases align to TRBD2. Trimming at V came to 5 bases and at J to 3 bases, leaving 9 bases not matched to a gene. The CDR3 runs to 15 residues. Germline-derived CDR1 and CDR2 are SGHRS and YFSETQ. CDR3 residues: CASSPSGPYKETQYF. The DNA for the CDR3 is TGCGCCAGCAGTCCTAGCGGGCCATACAAAGAGACCCAGTACTTC.

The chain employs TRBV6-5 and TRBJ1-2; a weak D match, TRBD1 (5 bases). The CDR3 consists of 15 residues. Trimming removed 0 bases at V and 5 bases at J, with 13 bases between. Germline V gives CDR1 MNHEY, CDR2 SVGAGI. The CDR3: CASSYSQGQGYGYTF. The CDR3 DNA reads TGTGCCAGCAGTTACTCGCAAGGGCAGGGTTATGGCTACACCTTC.

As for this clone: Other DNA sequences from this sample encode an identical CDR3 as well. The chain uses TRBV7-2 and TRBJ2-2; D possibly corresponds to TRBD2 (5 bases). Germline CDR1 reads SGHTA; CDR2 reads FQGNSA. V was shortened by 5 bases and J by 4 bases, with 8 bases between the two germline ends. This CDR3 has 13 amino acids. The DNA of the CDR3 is TGTGCCAGCAGCCCCGGAGGCACCGGGGAGCTGTTTTTT. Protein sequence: CASSPGGTGELFF.

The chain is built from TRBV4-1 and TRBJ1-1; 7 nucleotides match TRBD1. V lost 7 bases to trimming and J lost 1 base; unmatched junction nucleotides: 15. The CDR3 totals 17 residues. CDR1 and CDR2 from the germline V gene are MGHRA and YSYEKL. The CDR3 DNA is TGCGCCAGCATTCGTGACAGGGAACGGGGGTGGAACACTGAAGCTTTCTTT. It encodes CASIRDRERGWNTEAFF.

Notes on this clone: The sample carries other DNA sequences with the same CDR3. CDR3 sequence (DNA): TGCGCCAGCAGTCCTCCCTCGGGGGGAACAGATACGCAGTATTTT. The encoded protein is CASSPPSGGTDTQYF. The rearrangement uses TRBV5-1 and TRBJ2-3, with 7 bases aligning to TRBD2. Unmatched junction bases numbered 9, after V lost 5 bases and J lost 3 bases. CDR3 length: 15 amino acids. Germline CDR1 is SGHRS and CDR2 is YFSETQ.

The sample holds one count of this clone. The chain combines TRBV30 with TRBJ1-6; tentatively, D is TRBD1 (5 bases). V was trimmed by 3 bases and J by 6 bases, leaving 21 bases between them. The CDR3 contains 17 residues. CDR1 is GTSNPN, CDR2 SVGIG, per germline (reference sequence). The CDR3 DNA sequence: TGTGCCTGGAGGGGACTTAGTGACAGCCCGCTTAATTCACCCCTCCACTTT. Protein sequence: CAWRGLSDSPLNSPLHF. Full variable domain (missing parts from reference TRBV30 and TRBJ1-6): SQTIHQWPATLVQPVGSPLSLECTVEGTSNPNLYWYRQAAGRGLQLLFYSVGIGQISSEVPQNLSASRPQDRQFILSSKKLLLSDSGFYLCAWRGLSDSPLNSPLHFGNGTRLTVT.

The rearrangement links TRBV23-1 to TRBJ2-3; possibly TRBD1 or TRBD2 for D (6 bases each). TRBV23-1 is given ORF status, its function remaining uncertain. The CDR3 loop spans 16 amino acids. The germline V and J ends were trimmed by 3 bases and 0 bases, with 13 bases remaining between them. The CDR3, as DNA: TGCGCCAGCAGTCACGCGGGACAAAAGAGCACAGATACGCAGTATTTT. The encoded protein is CASSHAGQKSTDTQYF.

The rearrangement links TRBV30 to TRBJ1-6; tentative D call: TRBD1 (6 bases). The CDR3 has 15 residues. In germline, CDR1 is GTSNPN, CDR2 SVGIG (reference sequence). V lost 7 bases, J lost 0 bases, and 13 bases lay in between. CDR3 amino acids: CALKGGGSYNSPLHF. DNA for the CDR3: TGTGCCTTAAAAGGGGGGGGCTCCTATAATTCACCCCTCCACTTT. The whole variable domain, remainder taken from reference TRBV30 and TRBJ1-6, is SQTIHQWPATLVQPVGSPLSLECTVEGTSNPNLYWYRQAAGRGLQLLFYSVGIGQISSEVPQNLSASRPQDRQFILSSKKLLLSDSGFYLCALKGGGSYNSPLHFGNGTRLTVT.

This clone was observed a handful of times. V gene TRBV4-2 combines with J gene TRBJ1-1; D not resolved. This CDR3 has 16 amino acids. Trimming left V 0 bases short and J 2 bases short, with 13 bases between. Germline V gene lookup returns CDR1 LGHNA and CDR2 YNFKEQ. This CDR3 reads CASSQDLPQSNTEAFF. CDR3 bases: TGTGCCAGCAGCCAAGATCTTCCCCAAAGTAACACTGAAGCTTTCTTT.

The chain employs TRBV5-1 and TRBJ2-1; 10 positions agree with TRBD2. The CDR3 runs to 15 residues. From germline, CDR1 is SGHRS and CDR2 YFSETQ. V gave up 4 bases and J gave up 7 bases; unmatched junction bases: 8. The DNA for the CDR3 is TGCGCCAGCAGCGAACCTAGCGGGGGACCTAATGAGCAGTTCTTC. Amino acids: CASSEPSGGPNEQFF.

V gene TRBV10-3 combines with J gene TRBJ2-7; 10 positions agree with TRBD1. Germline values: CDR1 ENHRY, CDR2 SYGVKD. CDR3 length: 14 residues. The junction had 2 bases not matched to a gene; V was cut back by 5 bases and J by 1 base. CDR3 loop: CAISRTGGSYEQYF. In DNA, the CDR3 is TGTGCCATCAGTCGGACAGGGGGTTCCTACGAGCAGTACTTC.

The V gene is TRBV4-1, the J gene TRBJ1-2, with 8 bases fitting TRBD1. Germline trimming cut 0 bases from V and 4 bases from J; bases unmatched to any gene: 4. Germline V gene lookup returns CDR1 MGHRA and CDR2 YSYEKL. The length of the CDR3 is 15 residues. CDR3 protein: CASSQERQGTYGYTF. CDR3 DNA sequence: TGCGCCAGCAGCCAAGAGAGACAGGGGACCTATGGCTACACCTTC.